These T cell receptor beta chains were read from a single sample in a study of cytomegalovirus exposure and HLA in healthy donors. This table comes from immunoSEQ multiplex PCR, and its TCRdb copy is limited to in-frame clones, with some not included. The sample consists of 200,000 to 300,000 clones, approximately 84% of them appearing once. Sequencing was carried out using PBMCs. The source is a woman aged 40 to 49 in good health and CMV-seropositive. Both conserved end residues are part of each CDR3. A D gene is named only where the DNA matches it firmly. The size entry is marked missing in some rows and otherwise reads once, few, many or a size class.

clone size	J gene	D gene	V gene	CDR3 DNA	CDR3 protein
.	TRBJ2-5	.	TRBV11-1	TGTGCCAGCAGTGCAGGGCAAGAGACCCAGTACTTC	CASSAGQETQYF
.	TRBJ2-2	TRBD2	TRBV27	TGTGCCAGCAGTCTGACTAGCGGGAGGGGTGGGGAGCTGTTTTTT	CASSLTSGRGGELFF
.	TRBJ2-3	.	TRBV29-1	TGCAGCGCCGGAAGTGTGGGGCGGCGCACAGATACGCAGTATTTT	CSAGSVGRRTDTQYF
.	TRBJ2-7	.	TRBV4-3	TGCGCCAGCAATTGCGACGAGCAGTACTTC	CASNCDEQYF
.	TRBJ2-7	TRBD1	TRBV27	TGTGCCAGCAGTTCGATAGACAGGGCGGCTGGTCGCGAGCAGTACTTC	CASSSIDRAAGREQYF
.	TRBJ2-5	TRBD2	TRBV5-4	TGTGCCAGCAGCTTAGGGCTAGCGGGAGGGCAAGAGACCCAGTACTTC	CASSLGLAGGQETQYF
.	TRBJ2-1	TRBD2	TRBV6-1	TGTGCCAGCAGTGAACCGGGACTACCTGTTAAGGAGCAGTTCTTC	CASSEPGLPVKEQFF
once	TRBJ2-7	TRBD2	TRBV6-5	TGTGCCAGCAGGGATAGCGGGATGTACGAGCAGTACTTC	CASRDSGMYEQYF
.	TRBJ1-2	.	TRBV19	TGTGCCAGTAGTATAGATGTTCAGGGATCGGGCTACACCTTC	CASSIDVQGSGYTF
.	TRBJ2-5	.	TRBV7-6	TGTGCCAGCAGCCTAGCACCGACTCCGCTCGCAACAGAGACCCAGTACTTC	CASSLAPTPLATETQYF
.	TRBJ1-5	.	TRBV4-1	TGCGCCAGCAGCCAGGGAACAGGGAAGGGCAATCAGCCCCAGCATTTT	CASSQGTGKGNQPQHF
few	TRBJ1-2	.	TRBV30	TGTGCCTGGAGTGTACGACAGAACTATGGCTACACCTTC	CAWSVRQNYGYTF
.	TRBJ2-7	TRBD1	TRBV27	TGTGCCAGCAGTTTGAGGGACAGAGACTACGAGCAGTACTTC	CASSLRDRDYEQYF
.	TRBJ2-2	.	TRBV4-3	TGCGCCAGCAGCCAATCGTCGCGGGCGAACACCGGGGAGCTGTTTTTT	CASSQSSRANTGELFF
.	TRBJ1-4	.	TRBV30	TGTGCCTGGAGCCCCGGACAGAACCTTGGGGAAAAACTGTTTTTT	CAWSPGQNLGEKLFF
once	TRBJ2-7	TRBD2	TRBV11-2	TGTGCCAGCAGCTCCGGGACTAGCGAGTTCTACGAGCAGTACTTC	CASSSGTSEFYEQYF
.	TRBJ2-1	TRBD1	TRBV6-5	TGTGCCAGCAGTTCGGGGACAGGGGTCTACAATGAGCAGTTCTTC	CASSSGTGVYNEQFF
.	TRBJ1-5	.	TRBV28	TGTGCCAGCAAGGCAGGGGTCGGGGTACGCAATCAGCCCCAGCATTTT	CASKAGVGVRNQPQHF
.	TRBJ2-7	TRBD1	TRBV4-3	TGCGCCAGCAGCCGGGGACAGGGCAACGACGAGCAGTACTTC	CASSRGQGNDEQYF
.	TRBJ2-7	.	TRBV19	TGTGCCAGTAGTCTGAATGGACAGTCCTACGAGCAGTACTTC	CASSLNGQSYEQYF
.	TRBJ1-2	.	TRBV28	TGTGCCAGCAGTTCCCCAGGGGAAGCTAACTATGGCTACACCTTC	CASSSPGEANYGYTF
.	TRBJ1-1	.	TRBV7-9	TGTGCCAGCAGCCCTGGGACTTGGGCGGGTGAAGCTTTCTTT	CASSPGTWAGEAFF
once	TRBJ2-5	.	TRBV5-4	TGTGCCAGCAGCTCCTCCCCTGTACGACAAACCCAAGAGACCCAGTACTTC	CASSSSPVRQTQETQYF
.	TRBJ1-4	TRBD1	TRBV18	TGTGCCAGCTCAAGGGACAGTACGCTCATCGGGAAACTGTTTTTT	CASSRDSTLIGKLFF
.	TRBJ1-5	TRBD1	TRBV28	TGTGCCAGCAGTCTAGACAGGGTGGGACAGCCCCAGCATTTT	CASSLDRVGQPQHF
.	TRBJ2-3	.	TRBV4-1	TGCGCCAGCAGCCTCCAACTAGCACCAGATACGCAGTATTTT	CASSLQLAPDTQYF
.	TRBJ2-3	TRBD2	TRBV28	TGTGCCAGCAGTTCCCCCGGGACTAGCGTGGATACGCAGTATTTT	CASSSPGTSVDTQYF
once	TRBJ2-5	TRBD1	TRBV28	TGTGCCAGCAGGACAGGGGAAAAGACCCAGTACTTC	CASRTGEKTQYF
.	TRBJ2-7	.	TRBV7-8	TGTGCCAGCAGCCCGGGGGATTACGAGCAGTACTTC	CASSPGDYEQYF
.	TRBJ1-5	TRBD1	TRBV30	TGTGCCTGGAATACCGGGACAGGGGGCGGCAATCAGCCCCAGCATTTT	CAWNTGTGGGNQPQHF
.	TRBJ2-1	TRBD2	TRBV2	TGTGCCAGCGCCGAAGGCAGCGGGAAGAAAGGCAATGAGCAGTTCTTC	CASAEGSGKKGNEQFF
once	TRBJ1-1	TRBD1	TRBV18	TGTGCCAGCTCACCTTCCGGGACAGGGCTGAACACTGAAGCTTTCTTT	CASSPSGTGLNTEAFF
once	TRBJ1-6	TRBD1	TRBV4-3	TGCGCCAGCAGCCAAGGCCGGACAGGGGCCTCACCCCTCCACTTT	CASSQGRTGASPLHF
.	TRBJ2-7	.	TRBV18	TGTGCCAGCTCACCCGGAGGTGGCGGTAGGATTGTTTACGAGCAGTACTTC	CASSPGGGGRIVYEQYF
.	TRBJ1-4	TRBD1	TRBV19	TGTGCCAGTCTCCCAGGGGGTAATGAAAAACTGTTTTTT	CASLPGGNEKLFF
.	TRBJ2-3	TRBD2	TRBV5-1	TGCGCCAGCAGCGGAGGGACTAGCGGGGAGGGCACAGATACGCAGTATTTT	CASSGGTSGEGTDTQYF
.	TRBJ2-7	TRBD2	TRBV27	TGTGCCAGCAGAATAGCGGGAGGGGTCGACGAGCAGTACTTC	CASRIAGGVDEQYF
.	TRBJ2-3	.	TRBV2	TGTGCCAGCAGTGAAGATGGGCGGGGAGATACGCAGTATTTT	CASSEDGRGDTQYF
.	TRBJ1-5	TRBD1	TRBV6-5	TGTGCCAGCAGTTATGACAGGGTAGGACAGCCCCAGCATTTT	CASSYDRVGQPQHF
.	TRBJ2-7	TRBD2	TRBV6-6	TGTGCCAGCAGTTACAGGGGGGGGACTAGCTCGTACGAGCAGTACTTC	CASSYRGGTSSYEQYF
.	TRBJ2-1	TRBD2	TRBV19	TGTGCCAGTAGTGGCCTAGCGGCTTACAATGAGCAGTTCTTC	CASSGLAAYNEQFF
.	TRBJ2-7	.	TRBV6-5	TGTGCCAGCAGGTCGGGCGGGGTAACCTACGAGCAGTACTTC	CASRSGGVTYEQYF
few	TRBJ2-6	.	TRBV6-1	TGTGCCAGCAGTGGGTCACCGACTAGGGGAAACTCTGGGGCCAACGTCCTGACTTTC	CASSGSPTRGNSGANVLTF
once	TRBJ2-7	.	TRBV28	TGTGCCAGCAGCTCCTCGGGGGTTTACGAGCAGTACTTC	CASSSSGVYEQYF
.	TRBJ2-1	TRBD2	TRBV5-1	TGCGCCAGCAGCTTAGGAAGCGGGAGAGGCAATGAGCAGTTCTTC	CASSLGSGRGNEQFF
.	TRBJ1-3	TRBD1	TRBV11-2	TGTGCCAGCAGCTTCAGACAGGGGGTTGGAAACACCATATATTTT	CASSFRQGVGNTIYF
.	TRBJ1-1	TRBD1	TRBV28	TGTGCCAGCAGTCCACCGACAAGGGGACAGGTCCGTGGAGCTTTCTTT	CASSPPTRGQVRGAFF
.	TRBJ2-1	TRBD2	TRBV7-3	TGTGCCAGCAGCTTAACGCCTGCTAGCGGGTTCTACAATGAGCAGTTCTTC	CASSLTPASGFYNEQFF
few	TRBJ2-7	TRBD1	TRBV18	TGTGCCAGCTCACCAGGGACAGGTGGCGAGCAGTACTTC	CASSPGTGGEQYF
.	TRBJ2-7	.	TRBV28	TGTGCCAGCAGGGGGGAGGCCTCCTACGAGCAGTACTTC	CASRGEASYEQYF
.	TRBJ2-7	TRBD1	TRBV10-3	TGTGCCATCAGCTCTGTCGACAGGGCCTACGAGCAGTACTTC	CAISSVDRAYEQYF
.	TRBJ2-2	TRBD2	TRBV7-3	TGTGCCAGCAGCCCGTTCGGGGGAGGGCCCACCGGGGAGCTGTTTTTT	CASSPFGGGPTGELFF
.	TRBJ1-6	.	TRBV13	TGTGCCAGCAGCTTATCAGAAAGTAATTCACCCCTCCACTTT	CASSLSESNSPLHF
.	TRBJ1-2	TRBD1	TRBV4-3	TGCGCCAGCAGCCAAGAAGGGCCAGGGGGCTATGGCTACACCTTC	CASSQEGPGGYGYTF
.	TRBJ2-5	TRBD1	TRBV7-3	TGTGCCAGCAGCTTAACGGGCAGGGGGCAAGAGACCCAGTACTTC	CASSLTGRGQETQYF